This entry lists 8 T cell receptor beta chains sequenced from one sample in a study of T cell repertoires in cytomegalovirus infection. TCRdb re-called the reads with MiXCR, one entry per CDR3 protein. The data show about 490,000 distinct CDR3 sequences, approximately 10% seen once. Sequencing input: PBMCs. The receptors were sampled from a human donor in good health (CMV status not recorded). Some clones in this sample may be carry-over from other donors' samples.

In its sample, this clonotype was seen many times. This CDR3 is CASSPGVAGQETQYF. CDR3 nucleotide sequence: TGTGCCAGCAGCCCGGGGGTAGCGGGACAAGAGACCCAGTACTTC. The chain couples TRBV11-3 to TRBJ2-5, with 8 bases identical to TRBD2. CDR1 and CDR2 (germline): SGHNT, YENEEA. With 5 bases clipped from V and 2 bases from J, the junction kept 7 bases outside the gene matches. This CDR3 is built from 15 residues. The variable domain in full, completed from reference TRBV11-3 and TRBJ2-5, reads EAGVVQSPRYKIIEKKQPVAFWCNPISGHNTLYWYLQNLGQGPELLIRYENEEAVDDSQLPKDRFSAERLKGVDSTLKIQPAELGDSAVYLCASSPGVAGQETQYFGPGTRLLVL.

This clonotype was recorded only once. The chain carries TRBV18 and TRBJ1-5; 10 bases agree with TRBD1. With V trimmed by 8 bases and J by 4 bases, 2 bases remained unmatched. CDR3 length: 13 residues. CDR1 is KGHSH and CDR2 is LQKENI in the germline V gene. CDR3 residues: CASGGQGNQPQHF. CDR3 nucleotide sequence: TGTGCCAGCGGGGGACAGGGGAATCAGCCCCAGCATTTT.

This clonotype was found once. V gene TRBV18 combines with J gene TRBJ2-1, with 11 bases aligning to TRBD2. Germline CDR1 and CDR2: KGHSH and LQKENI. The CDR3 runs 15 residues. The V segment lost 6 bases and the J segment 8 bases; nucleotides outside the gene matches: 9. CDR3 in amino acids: CASSSLAGALDEQFF. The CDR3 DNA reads TGTGCCAGCTCCTCACTAGCGGGAGCCTTGGATGAGCAGTTCTTC.

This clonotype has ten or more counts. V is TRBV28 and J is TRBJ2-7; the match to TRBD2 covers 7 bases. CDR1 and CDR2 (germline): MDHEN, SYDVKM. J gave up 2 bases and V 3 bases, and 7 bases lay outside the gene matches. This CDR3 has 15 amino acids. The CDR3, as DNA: TGTGCCAGCAGTTTCTTCGCGGGAGTTCCCTACGAGCAGTACTTC. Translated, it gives CASSFFAGVPYEQYF.

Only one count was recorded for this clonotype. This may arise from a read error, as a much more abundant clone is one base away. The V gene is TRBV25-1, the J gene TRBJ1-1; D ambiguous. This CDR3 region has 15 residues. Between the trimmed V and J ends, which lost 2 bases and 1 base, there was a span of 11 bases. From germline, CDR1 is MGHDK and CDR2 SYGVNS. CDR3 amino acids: CASSEAASGNTEAFF. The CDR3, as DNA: TGTGCCAGCAGTGAAGCGGCGAGCGGGAACACTGAAGCTTTCTTT.

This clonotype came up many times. CDR3 coding DNA: TGTGCCAGCAGCTTGAATGAGGGTCCTTATAGCAATCAGCCCCAGCATTTT. Its protein is CASSLNEGPYSNQPQHF. The rearrangement joins TRBV7-9 to TRBJ1-5, with no clear D. The germline V gene has CDR1 SEHNR and CDR2 FQNEAQ (reference sequence). The CDR3 has 17 amino acids. Between the trimmed V and J ends, which lost 3 bases and 0 bases, there was a span of 15 bases.

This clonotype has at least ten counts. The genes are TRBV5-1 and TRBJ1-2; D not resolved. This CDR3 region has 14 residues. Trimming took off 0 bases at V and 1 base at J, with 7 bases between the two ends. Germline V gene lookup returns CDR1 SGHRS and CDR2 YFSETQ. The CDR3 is CASSLGPVNYGYTF. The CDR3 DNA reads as TGCGCCAGCAGCTTGGGGCCGGTTAACTATGGCTACACCTTC.

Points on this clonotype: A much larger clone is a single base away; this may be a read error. CDR3 in amino acids: CSAKRQGAAPLNTGELFF. The CDR3 bases are TGCAGTGCTAAAAGACAGGGTGCCGCACCCTTGAACACCGGGGAGCTGTTTTTT. This sequence joins TRBV20-1 and TRBJ2-2, with 7 bases fitting TRBD1. J gave up 1 base and V 4 bases, and 15 bases lay outside the gene matches. Per the germline V gene, CDR1 is DFQATT and CDR2 is SNEGSKA (reference sequence). This CDR3 region has 18 residues.